This T cell receptor (beta chain) originates from a study of human T cells and chemical hapten exposure. Study observations and caveats: Once DPC sensitization occurred, TCRs above 1 in 1000 frequency showed no change.

The V end lost 2 bases, the J end lost 3 bases, and 10 bases lay between the germline ends. Germline V gene data show CDR1 as SQVTM and CDR2 as ANQGSEA. The CDR3 totals 13 residues. Stated time point: patch test 1, 2 weeks after DPC sensitization. Treatment in this sample: therapeutic diphenylcyclopropenone sensitization with weekly scalp DPC. Blood draws came first, before each patch test. It was from unfractionated whole blood that total RNA was extracted. TCRdb re-derived calls from the RACE reads in MiXCR, one entry per CDR3 protein. The table records roughly 45,000 distinct CDR3 sequences, roughly 9.5% of them present only once. A few counts support this clonotype. Its antigen is undetermined.

This clonotype was sampled from a woman between 50 and 59 years old with alopecia areata. Some clones in this sample may be carry-over from other donors' samples. The source was whole blood, collected in connection with sensitization to the hapten diphenylcyclopropenone (DPC). The rearrangement links TRBV29-1 to TRBJ2-5; unclear D gene. CDR3 sequence reads: CSVEIQAKETQYF. CDR3 nucleotides: TGCAGCGTTGAAATCCAGGCGAAAGAGACCCAGTACTTC.